This passage covers 26 T cell receptor beta chains from one sample sequenced in a study of CD8 T cells in ankylosing spondylitis. TCRdb processed the 5' RACE reads anew with MiXCR; each CDR3 protein has one entry. The repertoire holds about 190,000 distinct CDR3 sequences, with approximately 12% as singletons. Sequencing was performed on blood, either unsorted or a sorted T cell fraction (not recorded which). The source is a female donor with ankylosing spondylitis or in good health (not recorded which).

V and J are TRBV20-1 and TRBJ2-7; D not certain. Between the trimmed V and J ends, which lost 7 bases and 2 bases, there was a span of 18 bases. Germline V lookup: CDR1 DFQATT, CDR2 SNEGSKA (reference sequence). CDR3 length equals 14 residues. The CDR3 reads CSVSPTGQPYEQYF. DNA of the CDR3: TGCAGTGTCTCGCCGACTGGGCAGCCCTACGAGCAGTACTTC.

This clonotype turned up a few times. For the CDR3, the DNA is TGTGCCAGCACTCCTAGCGGAGGGGTCTCCTACGAGCAGTACTTC. The encoded protein is CASTPSGGVSYEQYF. The chain combines TRBV12-3 or TRBV12-4 with TRBJ2-7; 7 positions agree with TRBD2. The CDR3 runs to 15 residues. V shed 7 bases, J shed 0 bases, and the junction held 9 bases outside the gene matches.

This clonotype was recorded at least ten times. The gene calls are TRBV24-1 and TRBJ2-1; the match to TRBD1 covers 9 bases. Germline loops: CDR1 KGHDR, CDR2 SFDVKD. V shed 9 bases and J 8 bases; nucleotides not matched to a gene: 4. The CDR3 runs 12 residues. This CDR3 is CATRDRAHEQFF. CDR3 sequence (DNA): TGTGCCACCCGGGACAGGGCCCATGAGCAGTTCTTC.

This clonotype came up many times. This chain connects TRBV29-1 to TRBJ1-1; D is ambiguous. Trimming shortened V by 1 base and J by 6 bases, and 9 bases separated the two germline ends. The CDR3 covers 12 residues. From germline, CDR1 is SQVTM and CDR2 ANQGSEA. The CDR3 loop is CSVEAMDPEAFF. Here the CDR3 DNA reads TGCAGCGTTGAAGCTATGGACCCTGAAGCTTTCTTT.

This clonotype was observed many times. The rearrangement uses TRBV7-8 and TRBJ2-5; 7 bases are shared with TRBD1. Germline V lookup: CDR1 SGHVS, CDR2 FQNEAQ. V lost 5 bases and J lost 4; bases outside the gene matches: 4. The CDR3 runs 13 residues. CDR3 coding DNA: TGTGCCAGCAGCCGCCGGGACAGAGAGACCCAGTACTTC. Translation: CASSRRDRETQYF.

This clonotype was counted many times. The rearrangement uses TRBV7-8 and TRBJ1-4, with D possibly matching TRBD1 (6 bases). Germline lookup yields CDR1 SGHVS and CDR2 FQNEAQ. V gave up 5 bases and J gave up 8 bases, with 21 bases separating them. This CDR3 is built from 16 residues. The CDR3 region is CASSTTSGGRFEKLFF. The CDR3 bases are TGTGCCAGCAGCACCACGAGCGGGGGCAGATTCGAAAAACTGTTTTTT.

The chain couples TRBV29-1 to TRBJ2-1; TRBD2 agrees at 8 bases. V lost 3 bases and J lost 8; bases outside the gene matches: 3. The CDR3 extends over 12 amino acids. Germline values: CDR1 SQVTM, CDR2 ANQGSEA. The CDR3 DNA sequence: TGCAGCGTTGATAGCGGGGTGGATGAGCAGTTCTTC. The encoded protein is CSVDSGVDEQFF.

This clonotype was recorded a few times. The chain carries TRBV3-1 and TRBJ2-3; 10 bases are a match to TRBD2. Losses at the gene ends were 4 bases for V and 3 bases for J; bases not matched to a gene: 7. Looked up from germline, CDR1 is LGHDT and CDR2 is YNNKEL (reference sequence). The CDR3 runs 16 residues. The DNA for the CDR3 is TGTGCCAGCAGCCCGTTAGCGGGAGGAGGAACAGATACGCAGTATTTT. Encoded protein: CASSPLAGGGTDTQYF.

In its sample, this clonotype was seen once. This may be a read error, as it is one base from a much larger clone. V usage is TRBV20-1 and J usage is TRBJ2-3; D gene ambiguous. Germline V gene sequence: CDR1 DFQATT, CDR2 SNEGSKA (reference sequence). Trimming pared 4 bases from V and 4 bases from J, leaving 15 bases between. The CDR3 consists of 14 residues. The CDR3 here is CSATSGLNADTQYF. Written as DNA, the CDR3 is TGCAGTGCTACAAGTGGCCTCAACGCAGATACGCAGTATTTT.

The chain has TRBV3-1 and TRBJ2-2; D unclear. Looked up from germline, CDR1 is LGHDT and CDR2 is YNNKEL (reference sequence). V gave up 5 bases and J gave up 7 bases, with 17 bases separating them. This CDR3 contains 15 residues. The CDR3 reads CASSFRLGSGGELFF. DNA of the CDR3: TGTGCCAGCAGCTTCCGACTCGGCAGTGGCGGGGAGCTGTTTTTT.

This clonotype came up a few times. The rearrangement uses TRBV4-3 and TRBJ1-1; D gene unclear. The CDR3 is made up of 14 amino acids. The V end was cut by 0 bases, the J end by 1 base, with 6 bases between. Per germline, CDR1 LGHNA and CDR2 YSLEER. CDR3 protein: CASSQDPGNTEAFF. CDR3 sequence (DNA): TGCGCCAGCAGCCAAGATCCGGGGAACACTGAAGCTTTCTTT.

This clonotype showed up many times. The chain joins TRBV7-2 to TRBJ2-1, with TRBD2 as a possible D gene (6 bases). Trimming pared 1 base from V and 6 bases from J, leaving 13 bases between. This CDR3 contains 15 residues. Germline CDR1 SGHTA, CDR2 FQGNSA. This CDR3 is CASSLDGRRGNEQFF. The CDR3 DNA reads TGTGCCAGCAGCTTAGATGGGAGGAGAGGCAATGAGCAGTTCTTC.

This clonotype showed up many times. In DNA form, the CDR3 reads TGCAGTGCTGCTAAGGGACAGGGCGAAGTATCCCTCCACTTT. It encodes CSAAKGQGEVSLHF. This chain joins TRBV20-1 and TRBJ1-6; TRBD1 agrees at 9 bases. Germline CDR1 reads DFQATT; CDR2 reads SNEGSKA (reference sequence). V shed 5 bases, J shed 14 bases, and the junction held 13 bases outside the gene matches. The CDR3 is 14 amino acids.

At least ten counts were recorded for this clonotype. The gene calls are TRBV7-2 and TRBJ2-3; D is uncertain. Trimming shortened V by 4 bases and J by 5 bases, and 10 bases separated the two germline ends. CDR1 is SGHTA and CDR2 is FQGNSA in the germline V gene. The CDR3 runs to 13 residues. CDR3 in DNA: TGTGCCAGCAGCTCCACCCTGTTAGATACGCAGTATTTT. This sequence encodes CASSSTLLDTQYF. Full variable domain (rest looked up from reference TRBV7-2 and TRBJ2-3): GAGVSQSPSNKVTEKGKDVELRCDPISGHTALYWYRQSLGQGLEFLIYFQGNSAPDKSGLPSDRFSAERTGGSVSTLTIQRTQQEDSAVYLCASSSTLLDTQYFGPGTRLTVL.

In the case of this clonotype: This could be a read error, since a much larger clone is one nucleotide away. The chain joins TRBV6-1 to TRBJ2-7; no clear D. The CDR3 has 14 amino acids. Per germline, CDR1 MNHNS and CDR2 SASEGT. CDR3 sequence: CASKTRALSCEQYF. The CDR3 nucleotides read TGTGCCAGCAAGACGCGTGCGCTTTCCTGCGAGCAGTACTTC.

This clonotype was seen more than once but under ten times. The chain employs TRBV6-1 and TRBJ1-1; no reliable D call. This CDR3 is 14 amino acids long. Germline assignment: CDR1 MNHNS and CDR2 SASEGT. V lost 6 bases and J 0 bases, leaving 11 bases between the germline ends. CDR3 amino acids: CASRRRALNTEAFF. CDR3 nucleotides: TGTGCCAGCAGAAGAAGGGCCTTGAACACTGAAGCTTTCTTT.

This clonotype has at least ten counts. The chain carries TRBV7-9 and TRBJ1-1; TRBD1 might be the D (6 bases). Germline V gene sequence: CDR1 SEHNR, CDR2 FQNEAQ (reference sequence). Trimming pared 3 bases from V and 5 bases from J, leaving 13 bases between. This CDR3 is 14 amino acids long. DNA for the CDR3: TGTGCCAGCAGCTTGATGGGGGCCCGGACTGAAGCTTTCTTT. This encodes CASSLMGARTEAFF.

Here the CDR3 DNA reads TGTGCCAGCGGAAGGGGGCCCAGCACAGATACGCAGTATTTT. It specifies CASGRGPSTDTQYF. This chain joins TRBV5-8 and TRBJ2-3; 7 bases match TRBD1. The CDR3 sequence is 14 residues long. In germline, CDR1 is SGHTS, CDR2 YDEGEE. Trimming took 7 bases from V and 0 from J; bases not matched to a gene: 5.

This clonotype appeared many times. V usage is TRBV5-1 and J usage is TRBJ2-7; D is perhaps TRBD2 (7 bases). V dropped 4 bases and J dropped 1 base, with 24 bases sitting between them. The germline CDR1 and CDR2 sequences are SGHRS and YFSETQ. The CDR3 runs to 18 residues. The CDR3 loop reads CASSPGVRGATDSYEQYF. DNA of the CDR3: TGCGCCAGCAGCCCGGGAGTACGGGGGGCAACCGATTCCTACGAGCAGTACTTC.

A remark on this clonotype: This may be a read error, as it is one base from a much larger clone. The chain couples TRBV5-1 to TRBJ2-1; 8 bases line up with TRBD2. Germline V gives CDR1 SGHRS, CDR2 YFSETQ. The CDR3 is 15 residues long. CDR3 loop: CVSARREVSYNEQFF. DNA for the CDR3: TGCGTCAGCGCCCGGCGGGAGGTGTCCTACAATGAGCAGTTCTTC. The whole variable domain, remainder taken from reference TRBV5-1 and TRBJ2-1, is KAGVTQTPRYLIKTRGQQVTLSCSPISGHRSVSWYQQTPGQGLQFLFEYFSETQRNKGNFPGRFSGRQFSNSRSEMNVSTLELGDSALYLCVSARREVSYNEQFFGPGTRLTVL.

This clonotype has more than one count but fewer than ten. V and J are TRBV27 and TRBJ2-6; tentatively, D is TRBD1 (6 bases). The CDR3 runs 17 residues. The ends were cut back, 1 base at V and 0 bases at J, with 10 bases in the middle. Per germline, CDR1 MNHEY and CDR2 SMNVEV (reference sequence). The CDR3 loop is CASSLFRGNSGANVLTF. As DNA, the CDR3 is TGTGCCAGCAGTTTATTCAGGGGAAACTCTGGGGCCAACGTCCTGACTTTC.

This clonotype was recorded many times. V usage is TRBV20-1 and J usage is TRBJ1-4, with D possibly matching TRBD1 (6 bases). The CDR3 runs to 12 residues. The V and J ends lost 6 bases and 8 bases respectively, with 13 bases between them. The V gene's germline CDR1 is DFQATT and CDR2 SNEGSKA (reference sequence). CDR3 residues: CSASDRGEKLFF. The CDR3, as DNA: TGCAGTGCCTCGGACAGAGGAGAAAAACTGTTTTTT.

This clonotype has more than one count but fewer than ten. The rearrangement links TRBV4-2 to TRBJ2-1; 7 bases are shared with TRBD2. The CDR3 covers 16 residues. V gave up 4 bases and J gave up 8 bases; unmatched junction bases: 14. Germline V lookup: CDR1 LGHNA, CDR2 YNFKEQ. DNA for the CDR3: TGTGCCAGCAGCCCGGGTCGGGGCGGGAGTCGCCATGAGCAGTTCTTC. Protein: CASSPGRGGSRHEQFF.

The V and J genes are TRBV12-3 or TRBV12-4 and TRBJ1-5, with a possible D match to TRBD1 (5 bases). The CDR3 length is 14 residues. Deletions cut 6 bases from V and 6 bases from J, with 15 bases between. The CDR3: CASSQGGWVQPQHF. The CDR3 nucleotides are TGTGCCAGCAGCCAGGGAGGGTGGGTTCAGCCCCAGCATTTT.

The gene calls are TRBV7-2 and TRBJ2-1; tentative D call: TRBD2 (6 bases). The CDR3 sequence is 15 residues long. Germline CDR1 is SGHTA and CDR2 is FQGNSA. The V gene lost 4 bases and the J gene lost 0 bases, with 10 bases spanning the gap. The CDR3 DNA is TGTGCCAGCAGCTCCAGCGGGCCCTCCTACAATGAGCAGTTCTTC. As protein: CASSSSGPSYNEQFF.

This clonotype was seen ten or more times. The CDR3, as DNA: TGTGCCAGCAGTTACAGGGGAACGGGTGAAAAACTGTTTTTT. Translating it yields CASSYRGTGEKLFF. The chain joins TRBV2 to TRBJ1-4; TRBD1 matches at 7 bases. The germline V gene has CDR1 SNHLY and CDR2 FYNNEI. The ends lost 5 bases at V and 7 bases at J; junction bases unmatched: 7. The CDR3 length is 14 residues.